This T cell receptor beta chain came from a study of blood T cell repertoires in COVID-19 (dated by TCRdb to 2020 to 2022). Background for the entire study: Collaborator samples came from the United States, Italy and Spain and covered acute and convalescent phases of COVID-19. Where available, HLA class I and class II types were taken from metadata supplied by the sample provider and were not determined by assay-based typing. Deeply sampled blood TCRbeta repertoires from subjects exposed to, actively infected with, or recovered from COVID-19 were included in the dataset. Nearly every sample came with metadata listing a de-identified subject ID, COVID-19 status, age in years and sex. The samples were drawn from the first 160 participants of the ongoing ImmuneRACE study and from 950 to 1,500 subjects provided by 6 global collaborators. The prospective study material was composed of cDNA or gDNA derived from T cells, B-cell-depleted T cells, or PBMCs. The repertoires were released in a freely available public database meant as a resource for research on the immune response to SARS-CoV-2.

TCRbeta CDR3 regions were amplified from genomic DNA using the immunoSEQ Assay, a bias-controlled multiplex PCR. Turning to the authors' computational methods: Within the assay, amplification of reference gene primers was used to estimate how many nucleated cells each sample contained. Sequence reads were collapsed and filtered to measure the absolute abundance of every unique TCRbeta CDR3 rearrangement. For each sample, productive Simpson clonality was calculated by taking the square root of Simpson's diversity index across productive rearrangements. In TCRdb, the immuneACCESS table is reduced to in-frame sequences with V and J assigned. These tables do not hold every clone; where another copy was compared, an unresolved V gene accounts for under half, and the others remain unexplained. The DNA gave D and trimming, while V, J and clone size come from that table. Present in this sample are roughly 290,000 clones, 90% of which were seen just once. Roughly 7% of the sample comes from the top ten.

What the authors observed across the whole study: The quantity of clinical and demographic metadata differed by source and by participant and was supplied without curation.

One collaborating source in Seattle enrolled patients while the patients were actively infected and followed the patients over time throughout the course of disease. Each collaborating institution followed its own protocols to collect whole blood in K2EDTA tubes. For TCRbeta analysis, collaborators shipped samples in one of three forms: frozen whole blood, isolated PBMCs, or DNA extracted from either of those sample types. Including cysteine and phenylalanine, the CDR3 has 16 amino acids. Only CDR3 DNA remains: 48 bases, in frame from the first base. V is trimmed back by 4 bases and J by 2 bases, and the junction contains 8 bases that no gene match accounts for. Based on the germline V gene, the CDR1 and CDR2 sequences are MDHEN and SYDVKM. Worth noting for this clone: What antigen it recognizes has not been identified. No much larger clonotype is one base removed from it; base qualities were not supplied.

Specimen: peripheral blood. This TCR derives from a woman aged 25 to 39 with COVID-19, enrolled during active disease. The chain is made from TRBV28 and TRBJ2-3, and TRBD2 matches 8 of the central bases. CDR3 reads: CASSSQLAVNTDTQYF. The DNA sequence is as follows: TGTGCCAGCAGTTCCCAACTAGCGGTTAACACAGATACGCAGTATTTT.